The 9 T cell receptor beta chains below all came from one sample that was sequenced in a study of blood T cell repertoires in COVID-19. The method was immunoSEQ multiplex PCR; TCRdb's version includes in-frame clones alone and lacks a portion of them. Here the sample spans 250,000 or so clones, about 84% being singletons. The sequenced sample consisted of peripheral blood. Every receptor here comes from a man older than 75 with acute or convalescent COVID-19.

The chain uses TRBV27 and TRBJ2-2; TRBD1 matches at 7 bases. The CDR3 is made up of 15 amino acids. CDR1 is MNHEY, CDR2 SMNVEV, per germline (reference sequence). V lost 0 bases to trimming and J lost 5 bases; unmatched junction nucleotides: 3. CDR3 sequence (DNA): TGTGCCAGCAGTTTATCAGGGGGCTTAACCGGGGAGCTGTTTTTT. It codes for CASSLSGGLTGELFF.

The chain couples TRBV6-5 to TRBJ2-7; TRBD1 is a possible D gene (6 bases). V lost 5 bases to trimming and J lost 5 bases, with 16 bases between them. The CDR3 contains 14 residues. Germline V lookup: CDR1 MNHEY, CDR2 SVGAGI. The CDR3 loop is CASSRTVLWDEQYF. The CDR3 DNA is TGTGCCAGCAGTCGGACAGTCCTCTGGGACGAGCAGTACTTC.

The rearrangement links TRBV5-1 to TRBJ1-6; possibly TRBD1 for D (5 bases). The CDR3 contains 15 residues. Germline V lookup: CDR1 SGHRS, CDR2 YFSETQ. V was trimmed by 0 bases and J by 10 bases, leaving 14 bases between them. The CDR3 DNA reads as TGCGCCAGCAGCTTGGCCGAGGGGAGGCCCTCACCCCTCCACTTT. Translating gives CASSLAEGRPSPLHF.

The chain links TRBV4-3 to TRBJ2-3; 10 bases match TRBD2. The CDR3 runs to 16 residues. Germline V gene sequence: CDR1 LGHNA, CDR2 YSLEER. Trimming removed 4 bases from V and 3 bases from J; junction bases left unmatched: 7. The CDR3 DNA is TGCGCCAGCAGCCCTCAACCGGGACTAGCGACAGATACGCAGTATTTT. Amino acids: CASSPQPGLATDTQYF.

In this sample, this clone turned up once. The rearrangement uses TRBV4-1 and TRBJ1-5, with 7 bases lining up with TRBD1. CDR1 and CDR2 (germline): MGHRA, YSYEKL. V lost 0 bases, J lost 7 bases, and 9 bases stayed unmatched. The CDR3 extends over 16 amino acids. The CDR3 sequence: CASSQEWPGGGQPQHF. DNA for the CDR3: TGCGCCAGCAGCCAAGAATGGCCAGGGGGAGGCCAGCCCCAGCATTTT.

J is TRBJ2-7 and V is TRBV29-1, with TRBD1 identical over 9 bases. From germline, CDR1 is SQVTM and CDR2 ANQGSEA. CDR3 size: 11 residues. The V and J ends lost 8 bases and 6 bases, in that order; junction bases with no gene match: 5. CDR3 nucleotides: TGCAGCTCCCAGGACAGGGGCGAGCAGTACTTC. Residues: CSSQDRGEQYF.

The chain carries TRBV19 and TRBJ2-5; no firm D call. Trimming took 6 bases from V and 5 from J, leaving 16 bases between them. CDR1 LNHDA and CDR2 SQIVND come from the germline V gene (reference sequence). The length of the CDR3 is 14 residues. The CDR3 DNA is TGTGCCAGTAGCCAGACCGGCAGGATCGAGACCCAGTACTTC. It is translated as CASSQTGRIETQYF.

The rearrangement uses TRBV5-1 and TRBJ1-6, with TRBD1 matching 7 bases. The CDR3 runs to 13 residues. Germline V lookup: CDR1 SGHRS, CDR2 YFSETQ. Trimming at V came to 0 bases and at J to 10 bases, leaving 1 base not matched to a gene. CDR3 DNA sequence: TGCGCCAGCAGCTTGGAGGGGGCATCACCCCTCCACTTT. It specifies CASSLEGASPLHF.

V gene TRBV28 combines with J gene TRBJ1-3; 7 nucleotides match TRBD1. There are 15 residues in the CDR3. J was trimmed by 0 bases and V by 7 bases; bases with no gene match: 6. CDR1 MDHEN and CDR2 SYDVKM come from the germline V gene. This chain's CDR3 is CASITGVNSGNTIYF. DNA for the CDR3: TGTGCCAGCATCACAGGGGTGAACTCTGGAAACACCATATATTTT.